Each of the 25 T cell receptor beta chains below was sequenced from the same sample in a study of graft-versus-host responses after intestinal transplantation. Some clones are missing from TCRdb's copy, which holds only in-frame ones; the method was immunoSEQ multiplex PCR. The sample lists around 45,000 clones, about 95% occurring once. The sequences come from PBMCs, collected 335 days after intestinal transplant. Source of these receptors: a human patient who received an intestinal transplant, so some T cells may come from the graft donor.

CDR3 in amino acids: CASSIAVGASTNEQFF. For the CDR3, the DNA is TGTGCCAGTAGTATAGCGGTCGGGGCTAGCACCAATGAGCAGTTCTTC. The chain couples TRBV19 to TRBJ2-1; D is possibly TRBD1 or TRBD2 (5 bases each). This CDR3 has 16 residues. CDR1 is LNHDA, CDR2 SQIVND, per germline (reference sequence). V lost 1 base and J lost 6, with 16 bases in between.

The genes are TRBV15 and TRBJ2-3; D is possibly TRBD1 or TRBD2 (7 bases each). Trimming stripped 8 bases from V and 1 base from J, with 22 bases between. The CDR3 is made up of 17 amino acids. Germline V CDR1 and CDR2: LNHNV, YYDKDF (reference sequence). The CDR3 here is CATQGGGTSVRTDTQYF. The CDR3 nucleotides are TGTGCCACCCAAGGAGGGGGCACTAGCGTCCGCACAGATACGCAGTATTTT.

The rearrangement uses TRBV5-1 and TRBJ1-1; 11 positions agree with TRBD1. CDR3 length: 15 amino acids. V was pared by 5 bases and J by 6 bases, with 9 bases of the junction left unmatched. Germline CDR1 reads SGHRS; CDR2 reads YFSETQ. CDR3 bases: TGCGCCAGCAGGGAACCGGGACAGGGGGTCCCTGAAGCTTTCTTT. The encoded protein is CASREPGQGVPEAFF.

The chain carries TRBV6-1 and TRBJ2-1; TRBD1 matches at 8 bases. The CDR3 extends over 15 amino acids. Germline V gives CDR1 MNHNS, CDR2 SASEGT. The J segment lost 1 base and the V segment lost 1 base, leaving 0 bases of the junction unmatched. The chain's CDR3 is CASSEGTGSYNEQFF. CDR3 DNA sequence: TGTGCCAGCAGTGAAGGGACAGGGTCCTACAATGAGCAGTTCTTC.

The gene calls are TRBV9 and TRBJ2-2, with 9 bases lining up with TRBD2. CDR3 length: 17 residues. V shed 0 bases, J shed 7 bases, and the junction held 10 bases outside the gene matches. Germline V gives CDR1 SGDLS, CDR2 YYNGEE. The CDR3 DNA is TGTGCCAGCAGCGTAGGGGGGTCTAGCGGGGTCCACGGGGAGCTGTTTTTT. Protein: CASSVGGSSGVHGELFF. The whole variable domain, remainder taken from reference TRBV9 and TRBJ2-2, is DSGVTQTPKHLITATGQRVTLRCSPRSGDLSVYWYQQSLDQGLQFLIQYYNGEERAKGNILERFSAQQFPDLHSELNLSSLELGDSALYFCASSVGGSSGVHGELFFGEGSRLTVL.

The chain combines TRBV28 with TRBJ1-5; D is unresolved. The germline V and J ends were trimmed by 8 bases and 4 bases, with 9 bases remaining between them. Germline CDR1 and CDR2: MDHEN and SYDVKM. CDR3 length: 12 residues. The CDR3 coding sequence is TGTGCCAGCTATGGTCTAAATCAGCCCCAGCATTTT. Translating it yields CASYGLNQPQHF.

This clone was found a few times. The genes are TRBV10-3 and TRBJ1-4; no clear D. Germline CDR1 ENHRY, CDR2 SYGVKD. CDR3 size: 12 residues. V was pared by 4 bases and J by 8 bases, with 8 bases between. CDR3 sequence (DNA): TGTGCCATCAGTGGCGGACGGGAAAAACTGTTTTTT. It is translated as CAISGGREKLFF.

The CDR3 DNA reads TGTGCCAGCAGGGCTAGCGAAGAGACCCAGTACTTC. It codes for CASRASEETQYF. This sequence joins TRBV28 and TRBJ2-5; tentative D call: TRBD2 (6 bases). V dropped 6 bases and J dropped 3 bases, with 8 bases sitting between them. Per germline, CDR1 MDHEN and CDR2 SYDVKM. CDR3 length: 12 amino acids.

The chain employs TRBV7-7 and TRBJ2-7, with D uncertain. The CDR3 extends over 13 amino acids. Germline V lookup: CDR1 SSHAT, CDR2 FNYEAQ (reference sequence). V was trimmed by 7 bases and J by 0 bases, leaving 10 bases between them. The CDR3 region is CASNSGPSYEQYF. The CDR3 coding sequence is TGTGCCAGCAACTCCGGGCCCTCCTACGAGCAGTACTTC.

The V gene is TRBV11-1, the J gene TRBJ2-5; tentatively, D is TRBD1 or TRBD2 (7 bases each). Per the germline V gene, CDR1 is SGHAT and CDR2 is FQDESV (reference sequence). Trimming pared 5 bases from V and 9 bases from J, leaving 13 bases between. CDR3 length equals 12 residues. CDR3 protein: CASSPGGGAQYF. As DNA, the CDR3 is TGTGCCAGCAGCCCAGGGGGAGGGGCCCAGTACTTC.

The J gene is TRBJ2-3, the V gene TRBV11-2, with D tentatively TRBD1 (6 bases). Trimming stripped 1 base from V and 2 bases from J, with 16 bases between. CDR1 is SGHAT and CDR2 is FQNNGV in the germline V gene. The CDR3 is 17 amino acids. In DNA, the CDR3 is TGTGCCAGCAGCTTAGGATTCAGGGGAACCTCCACAGATACGCAGTATTTT. Protein: CASSLGFRGTSTDTQYF.

The chain recombines TRBV19 with TRBJ1-1, with unresolved D. Germline loops: CDR1 LNHDA, CDR2 SQIVND (reference sequence). V was cut by 6 bases and J by 0 bases, with 5 bases left in between. The CDR3 sequence is 12 residues long. The CDR3 is CASSQMNTEAFF. CDR3 bases: TGTGCCAGTAGCCAGATGAACACTGAAGCTTTCTTT. Drawing the rest from reference TRBV19 and TRBJ1-1, the complete variable domain is DGGITQSPKYLFRKEGQNVTLSCEQNLNHDAMYWYRQDPGQGLRLIYYSQIVNDFQKGDIAEGYSVSREKKESFPLTVTSAQKNPTAFYLCASSQMNTEAFFGQGTRLTVV.

The genes are TRBV6-5 and TRBJ2-7, with D maybe TRBD2 (5 bases). Germline CDR1 MNHEY, CDR2 SVGAGI. The CDR3 is 13 residues long. Trimming cost V 6 bases and J 9 bases, with 18 bases left between them. The CDR3 nucleotides read TGTGCCAGCAGCGATCCGGAAACTAGTCGGCAGTACTTC. It translates to CASSDPETSRQYF.

V and J are TRBV5-1 and TRBJ1-5; 10 bases map to TRBD1. The CDR3 covers 14 residues. Germline V gene lookup returns CDR1 SGHRS and CDR2 YFSETQ. V was pared by 2 bases and J by 7 bases, with 3 bases of the junction left unmatched. The CDR3, as DNA: TGCGCCAGCAGCTTCGGACAGGGGGAACAGCCCCAGCATTTT. It translates to CASSFGQGEQPQHF.

The chain combines TRBV7-3 with TRBJ1-3; no clear D. Per the germline V gene, CDR1 is SGHTA and CDR2 is FQGTGA. V lost 6 bases to trimming and J lost 0 bases, with 9 bases between them. The CDR3 runs to 14 residues. The CDR3 here is CASSRYPSGNTIYF. The CDR3, as DNA: TGTGCCAGCAGTCGCTACCCCTCTGGAAACACCATATATTTT.

The J gene is TRBJ2-2, the V gene TRBV6-6; 9 positions match TRBD2. The trim removed 5 bases at V and 3 bases at J, leaving 7 bases unmatched. Germline CDR1 MNHNY, CDR2 SVGAGI (reference sequence). This CDR3 has 16 residues. CDR3 nucleotides: TGTGCCAGCAGTAGGAAGCTAGCGGGACACACCGGGGAGCTGTTTTTT. This gives the protein CASSRKLAGHTGELFF.

The J gene is TRBJ1-2, the V gene TRBV4-2, with 7 bases that match TRBD1. Trimming at V came to 4 bases and at J to 2 bases, leaving 16 bases not matched to a gene. The CDR3 extends over 18 amino acids. Germline CDR1 and CDR2: LGHNA and YNFKEQ. The chain's CDR3 is CASSRYGGRDSPNYGYTF. The CDR3 DNA sequence: TGTGCCAGCAGCCGATACGGCGGCAGGGACAGCCCAAACTATGGCTACACCTTC.

The V call is TRBV4-3, the J call TRBJ1-5; 8 nucleotides align to TRBD1. The CDR3 covers 16 residues. The germline V gene encodes CDR1 LGHNA and CDR2 YSLEER. J gave up 3 bases and V 4 bases, and 8 bases lay outside the gene matches. The DNA for the CDR3 is TGCGCCAGCAGCCCTGAGACAGGGGCTGACAATCAGCCCCAGCATTTT. Encoded protein: CASSPETGADNQPQHF.

The chain combines TRBV2 with TRBJ2-1; TRBD2 matches at 7 bases. Germline loops: CDR1 SNHLY, CDR2 FYNNEI. J was trimmed by 8 bases and V by 5 bases; bases with no gene match: 9. This CDR3 comprises 14 residues. CDR3 loop: CASSPTSFGYEQFF. Written as DNA, the CDR3 is TGTGCCAGCAGTCCGACTAGCTTCGGGTATGAGCAGTTCTTC.

This chain links TRBV9 with TRBJ1-2; no clear D. V gave up 4 bases and J gave up 8 bases, with 15 bases separating them. The CDR3 runs to 13 residues. Per germline, CDR1 SGDLS and CDR2 YYNGEE. CDR3 sequence (DNA): TGTGCCAGCAGCCCCCTGGATGGAGGAGGCTACACCTTC. This codes for CASSPLDGGGYTF.

This chain joins TRBV19 and TRBJ2-5, with D tentatively TRBD2 (5 bases). The J call is uncertain, as TRBJ2-7 better fits the DNA end. CDR3 length: 13 amino acids. Germline V gives CDR1 LNHDA, CDR2 SQIVND (reference sequence). CDR3 residues: CASSMQRAYEQYF. The DNA of the CDR3 is TGTGCCAGTAGTATGCAGAGGGCCTACGAGCAGTACTTC.

The rearrangement links TRBV6-5 to TRBJ1-6; D is undetermined. The germline gives CDR1 MNHEY, CDR2 SVGAGI. The CDR3 totals 14 residues. V gave up 5 bases and J gave up 11 bases, with 16 bases separating them. Here the CDR3 reads CASSQLERQAPLHF. The CDR3, as DNA: TGTGCCAGCAGTCAACTGGAGAGGCAAGCACCCCTCCACTTT.

The V and J genes are TRBV14 and TRBJ2-3; D possibly uses TRBD1 or TRBD2 (5 bases each). Trimming shortened V by 4 bases and J by 2 bases, and 10 bases separated the two germline ends. This CDR3 has 14 amino acids. The V gene's germline CDR1 is SGHDN and CDR2 FVKESK. Here the CDR3 reads CASSPTGPTDTQYF. The DNA of the CDR3 is TGTGCCAGCAGCCCAACGGGACCCACAGATACGCAGTATTTT.

The rearrangement uses TRBV18 and TRBJ2-7; D is unresolved. Germline CDR1 is KGHSH and CDR2 is LQKENI. Between the trimmed V and J ends, which lost 3 bases and 5 bases, there was a span of 23 bases. The CDR3 runs to 17 residues. The CDR3 nucleotides read TGTGCCAGCTCACCTGCTCAGATGTTGGCAGTCCAGCACGAGCAGTACTTC. Translation gives CASSPAQMLAVQHEQYF. Full variable domain (remainder filled in from reference TRBV18 and TRBJ2-7): NAGVMQNPRHLVRRRGQEARLRCSPMKGHSHVYWYRQLPEEGLKFMVYLQKENIIDESGMPKERFSAEFPKEGPSILRIQQVVRGDSAAYFCASSPAQMLAVQHEQYFGPGTRLTVT.

The chain recombines TRBV6-5 with TRBJ2-1, with D unresolved. CDR1 and CDR2 from the germline V gene are MNHEY and SVGAGI. V lost 5 bases and J lost 3, with 2 bases in between. The CDR3 extends over 11 amino acids. The CDR3 DNA reads TGTGCCAGCAGTAACTACAATGAGCAGTTCTTC. Protein sequence: CASSNYNEQFF.